This T cell receptor (beta chain) was identified in a study of CD8 T cells in Susac syndrome. Random-hexamer reverse transcription was applied to roughly 0.45 to 1 ug RNA. TCRdb analysed the immunoSEQ multiplex PCR reads with MiXCR anew, one entry per CDR3 protein. The sample has about 75,000 distinct CDR3 sequences, approximately 93% seen once; the top ten hold about 0.48%. The germline V gene has CDR1 DFQATT and CDR2 SNEGSKA (reference sequence). The V and J ends lost 6 bases and 1 base respectively, with 14 bases between them. This CDR3 is 14 amino acids long. The chain links TRBV20-1 to TRBJ2-3, with D perhaps matching TRBD2 (6 bases). What was sequenced was CD8+ T cells from PBMCs. The receptor's source is a human donor with Susac syndrome. CDR3 amino acids: CSAVPSAGTDTQYF. CDR3 nucleotides: TGCAGTGCGGTACCTAGCGCCGGCACAGATACGCAGTATTTT.